This T cell receptor (beta chain) was identified during a study of blood T cell repertoires in COVID-19. The germline gives CDR1 SGHTA, CDR2 FQGNSA. J lost 3 bases, V lost 5 bases, and 3 bases had no gene match. This CDR3 is 13 amino acids long. Original methodology: Estimates of nucleated cell counts were drawn from the amplification of reference gene primers. The assay was immunoSEQ multiplex PCR, and TCRdb's table has in-frame clones only and misses some. Clonal size and the V and J genes are those of that table, whereas D and trimming came from the DNA. The profile shows about 86,000 clones, roughly 83% of them singletons.

The material sequenced was peripheral blood. The TCR comes from an elderly woman with active or convalescent COVID-19. The J gene is TRBJ1-1, the V gene TRBV7-2; 7 bases map to TRBD1. The CDR3 region is CASSATGDTEAFF. The CDR3 DNA follows: TGTGCCAGCAGCGCCACAGGGGACACTGAAGCTTTCTTT. The full variable domain, its missing parts supplied by reference TRBV7-2 and TRBJ1-1, is GAGVSQSPSNKVTEKGKDVELRCDPISGHTALYWYRQSLGQGLEFLIYFQGNSAPDKSGLPSDRFSAERTGGSVSTLTIQRTQQEDSAVYLCASSATGDTEAFFGQGTRLTVV.